This TCR beta chain originates from a study of blood T cell repertoires in COVID-19. As for the study in general: Samples came from the United States, Italy and Spain, spanning acute and convalescent COVID-19. PBMCs, B-cell-depleted T cells, or T cells were the source of the cDNA or gDNA that made up the material.

Per germline, CDR1 KGHDR and CDR2 SFDVKD. CDR3 length: 15 amino acids. Losses at the gene ends were 3 bases for V and 2 bases for J; bases not matched to a gene: 3. Per the original data handling: Amplifying reference gene primers gave estimates of nucleated cell counts. TCRdb's table, derived via immunoSEQ multiplex PCR, lists solely in-frame clones and lacks some. That table is the source of V, J and clone size, and D and trimming were worked out from the DNA. Here the sample spans 120,000 or so clones, about 79% being singletons. This receptor was obtained from a man between 35 and 55 years old with active or convalescent COVID-19. Sequenced sample: peripheral blood. J is TRBJ1-3 and V is TRBV24-1; TRBD1 matches 7 bases. The CDR3 sequence is CATSDPGTAGNTIYF. The CDR3, as DNA: TGTGCCACCAGTGATCCAGGGACAGCTGGAAACACCATATATTTT.